Reported below is one TCR beta chain. The entry originates in a study of blood T cell repertoires in COVID-19. As for the study in general: Donors in the United States, Italy and Spain gave samples during acute or convalescent COVID-19.

Authors' analysis steps: Amplification from reference gene primers served as the basis for estimated nucleated cell counts. The protocol was immunoSEQ multiplex PCR, while the TCRdb copy is restricted to in-frame clones and leaves out a portion. V and J calls plus clone size are reproduced from that table; the DNA served to infer D and trimming. The table records roughly 60,000 clones, around 90% of them present only once. V dropped 4 bases and J dropped 0; count of bases not matched to a gene: 9. The V gene's germline CDR1 is LGHDT and CDR2 YNNKEL (reference sequence). CDR3 length equals 19 residues.

Sequencing used peripheral blood. This clonotype was sampled from a woman aged 80 or older with active COVID-19. J is TRBJ2-3 and V is TRBV3-1 (or the pseudogene TRBV3-2), with TRBD2 matching over 14 bases. The CDR3 DNA sequence: TGTGCCAGCAGCCTCCGACTAGCGGGGGGGTCGACTAGCACAGATACGCAGTATTTT. Its translation: CASSLRLAGGSTSTDTQYF.